The rows below give T cell receptor beta chains drawn from one sample of a study of T cell repertoires in cytomegalovirus infection. Each CDR3 protein gets one entry after TCRdb re-called the reads with MiXCR. The table includes about 360,000 distinct CDR3 sequences, about 35% detected once. These receptors are not linked to any known antigen. This specimen was cultured PBMCs, taken from culture after CMV antigen stimulation. These TCRs come from a human donor in good health (CMV status not recorded). Some clones in this sample may be carry-over from other donors' samples. The CDR3 runs from the conserved cysteine through the conserved F or W. D genes are given only for firm matches. A row's size may be missing; if present it is once, few, many or a size class.

J: TRBJ1-4
size: NA
V: TRBV4-1
D: TRBD1
CDR3: CASSQDPSGTGSEKLFF
DNA: TGCGCCAGCAGCCAAGACCCCTCCGGGACAGGGAGCGAAAAACTGTTTTTT

J: TRBJ2-1
size: NA
V: TRBV6-2/TRBV6-3
D: NA
CDR3: CASSYSSQSSYNEQFF
DNA: TGTGCCAGCAGTTACTCCTCCCAGAGCTCCTACAATGAGCAGTTCTTC

J: TRBJ2-1
size: NA
V: TRBV11-2
D: TRBD2
CDR3: CASSQGLGANEQFF
DNA: TGTGCCAGCAGCCAGGGACTAGGGGCCAATGAGCAGTTCTTC

J: TRBJ1-5
size: few
V: TRBV19
D: TRBD1
CDR3: CASSPRTGGAGQPQHF
DNA: TGTGCCAGTAGTCCGAGGACAGGGGGCGCAGGGCAGCCCCAGCATTTT

J: TRBJ2-4
size: few
V: TRBV7-4
D: TRBD2
CDR3: CASSAGDYLAKNIQYF
DNA: TGTGCCAGCAGCGCGGGGGACTATCTAGCCAAAAACATTCAGTACTTC

J: TRBJ2-1
size: NA
V: TRBV7-6
D: NA
CDR3: CASSLAYWGRNEQFF
DNA: TGTGCCAGCAGCTTAGCGTATTGGGGGCGTAATGAGCAGTTCTTC

J: TRBJ2-1
size: few
V: TRBV11-3
D: TRBD2
CDR3: CASSLGTSGGKYNEQFF
DNA: TGTGCCAGCAGCTTGGGGACTAGCGGGGGGAAATACAATGAGCAGTTCTTC

J: TRBJ2-5
size: NA
V: TRBV7-6
D: NA
CDR3: CASSSHQETQYF
DNA: TGTGCCAGCAGCTCCCACCAAGAGACCCAGTACTTC

J: TRBJ2-5
size: NA
V: TRBV6-5
D: TRBD2
CDR3: CASSDRTSGIAGQETQYF
DNA: TGTGCCAGCAGTGATAGGACTAGCGGGATAGCTGGGCAAGAGACCCAGTACTTC

J: TRBJ2-7
size: NA
V: TRBV15
D: NA
CDR3: CATGGAVAGYEQYF
DNA: TGTGCCACCGGGGGTGCCGTGGCGGGATACGAGCAGTACTTC

J: TRBJ1-1
size: few
V: TRBV20-1
D: NA
CDR3: CSARDHQGPAEAFF
DNA: TGCAGTGCTAGAGATCATCAGGGGCCGGCGGAAGCTTTCTTT

J: TRBJ2-1
size: NA
V: TRBV7-9
D: NA
CDR3: CASSFPLQRVYNEQFF
DNA: TGTGCCAGCAGCTTCCCACTCCAGCGGGTATACAATGAGCAGTTCTTC

J: TRBJ1-2
size: many
V: TRBV4-1
D: NA
CDR3: CASSQDVRGRGYGYTF
DNA: TGCGCCAGCAGCCAAGATGTCAGGGGCCGGGGCTATGGCTACACCTTC

J: TRBJ2-1
size: few
V: TRBV7-2
D: TRBD2
CDR3: CASSSAMTSGSYNEQFF
DNA: TGTGCCAGCAGCTCAGCGATGACTAGCGGCTCCTACAATGAGCAGTTCTTC

J: TRBJ2-3
size: NA
V: TRBV7-6
D: NA
CDR3: CASSFYGVKDTQYF
DNA: TGTGCCAGCAGCTTTTACGGGGTCAAAGATACGCAGTATTTT

J: TRBJ1-5
size: few
V: TRBV19
D: TRBD1
CDR3: CASSGAGQGGNQPQHF
DNA: TGTGCCAGTAGTGGGGCTGGACAGGGGGGCAATCAGCCCCAGCATTTT

J: TRBJ1-2
size: NA
V: TRBV15
D: TRBD1
CDR3: CATSRTGGGGGYGYTF
DNA: TGTGCCACCAGCAGAACCGGGGGAGGGGGCGGCTATGGCTACACCTTC

J: TRBJ2-1
size: few
V: TRBV5-4
D: TRBD1
CDR3: CASSLGLGTVGGNEQFF
DNA: TGTGCCAGCAGCTTGGGCCTAGGGACAGTGGGCGGCAATGAGCAGTTCTTC

J: TRBJ2-7
size: NA
V: TRBV7-2
D: NA
CDR3: CASSLAGQPSYEQYF
DNA: TGTGCCAGCAGCTTAGCGGGCCAGCCCTCCTACGAGCAGTACTTC

J: TRBJ2-3
size: many
V: TRBV7-2
D: TRBD2
CDR3: CASSLQGLVTDTQYF
DNA: TGTGCCAGCAGCCTCCAGGGACTAGTAACAGATACGCAGTATTTT

J: TRBJ2-3
size: NA
V: TRBV6-1
D: TRBD2
CDR3: CASSERLAGGVDTQYF
DNA: TGTGCCAGCAGTGAAAGACTAGCGGGAGGAGTAGATACGCAGTATTTT

J: TRBJ1-2
size: NA
V: TRBV19
D: NA
CDR3: CASSIRGDGNYGYTF
DNA: TGTGCCAGTAGTATCCGCGGGGACGGCAACTATGGCTACACCTTC

J: TRBJ2-1
size: NA
V: TRBV7-2
D: TRBD1
CDR3: CASSWSGTGGVSSYNEQFF
DNA: TGTGCCAGCAGCTGGTCCGGGACAGGGGGTGTAAGCTCCTACAATGAGCAGTTCTTC

J: TRBJ2-1
size: NA
V: TRBV20-1
D: TRBD2
CDR3: CSARLAGPNNEQFF
DNA: TGCAGTGCAAGACTAGCGGGACCCAACAATGAGCAGTTCTTC

J: TRBJ2-5
size: once
V: TRBV9
D: TRBD1
CDR3: CASSKGTGQETQYF
DNA: TGTGCCAGCAGCAAAGGGACAGGGCAAGAGACCCAGTACTTC

J: TRBJ1-5
size: few
V: TRBV11-2
D: TRBD1
CDR3: CASSLGDRANQPQHF
DNA: TGTGCCAGCAGCTTAGGGGACAGGGCTAATCAGCCCCAGCATTTT

J: TRBJ2-7
size: few
V: TRBV4-3
D: NA
CDR3: CASSQELYYEQYF
DNA: TGCGCCAGCAGCCAGGAACTTTACTACGAGCAGTACTTC

J: TRBJ1-6
size: NA
V: TRBV3-1
D: TRBD1
CDR3: CASSQGTGDQSPLHF
DNA: TGTGCCAGCAGCCAAGGGACAGGGGATCAGTCACCCCTCCACTTT

J: TRBJ2-1
size: few
V: TRBV11-3
D: NA
CDR3: CASSRYGGTMVNEQFF
DNA: TGTGCCAGCAGCCGCTACGGCGGGACAATGGTCAATGAGCAGTTCTTC

J: TRBJ2-1
size: NA
V: TRBV9
D: NA
CDR3: CASSVDGADTYNEQFF
DNA: TGTGCCAGCAGCGTAGACGGTGCGGACACCTACAATGAGCAGTTCTTC

J: TRBJ1-2
size: NA
V: TRBV6-2/TRBV6-3
D: NA
CDR3: CASRTSQESRYGYTF
DNA: TGTGCCAGCCGTACCAGTCAGGAGTCACGCTATGGCTACACCTTC

J: TRBJ1-3
size: NA
V: TRBV30
D: NA
CDR3: CAWSPGGNTIYF
DNA: TGTGCCTGGAGCCCGGGGGGAAACACCATATATTTT

J: TRBJ2-3
size: few
V: TRBV6-2/TRBV6-3
D: TRBD1
CDR3: CASSYARTGGSRRTDTQYF
DNA: TGTGCCAGCAGTTACGCCCGGACAGGGGGATCTAGGCGCACAGATACGCAGTATTTT

J: TRBJ1-3
size: NA
V: TRBV28
D: NA
CDR3: CASSFIQPVGNTIYF
DNA: TGTGCCAGCAGTTTCATCCAGCCCGTGGGAAACACCATATATTTT

J: TRBJ1-2
size: NA
V: TRBV7-2
D: TRBD1
CDR3: CASSSTFSGTGDGYTF
DNA: TGTGCCAGCAGCTCGACATTTTCCGGGACAGGGGATGGCTACACCTTC

J: TRBJ1-2
size: NA
V: TRBV19
D: TRBD1
CDR3: CASRNRGSYTF
DNA: TGTGCCAGCAGAAACAGGGGTAGCTACACCTTC

J: TRBJ1-2
size: few
V: TRBV6-5
D: NA
CDR3: CASSYVGGWYGYTF
DNA: TGTGCCAGCAGTTACGTCGGGGGGTGGTATGGCTACACCTTC